These 30 T cell receptor beta chains share one sample of origin, sequenced in a study of tumor-infiltrating lymphocytes in localized non-small cell lung cancer. TCRdb's copy holds only in-frame clones and misses some; the assay was immunoSEQ multiplex PCR. The sample consists of approximately 7,200 clones, about 61% of them appearing once. Sequenced material: lung tumor tissue. Receptors originate from a human donor with non-small cell lung cancer.

The chain joins TRBV7-9 to TRBJ2-5; D not resolved. CDR1 is SEHNR and CDR2 is FQNEAQ in the germline V gene (reference sequence). Trimming left V 3 bases short and J 1 base short, with 0 bases between. The CDR3 covers 11 residues. The CDR3 DNA reads as TGTGCCAGCAGCTTCCAAGAGACCCAGTACTTC. Translation gives CASSFQETQYF.

The genes are TRBV5-5 and TRBJ2-3; 9 nucleotides match TRBD2. J gave up 2 bases and V 4 bases, and 17 bases lay outside the gene matches. The CDR3 contains 19 residues. The V gene's germline CDR1 is SGHKS and CDR2 YYEKEE (reference sequence). CDR3 nucleotide sequence: TGTGCCAGCAGCCTGGGACTAGCAGCGGGGCGGGAGGTCACAGATACGCAGTATTTT. Translated: CASSLGLAAGREVTDTQYF.

This clone was detected only once. The chain couples TRBV13 to TRBJ2-5; no definite D call. Trimming took 0 bases from V and 5 from J, leaving 16 bases between them. This CDR3 has 16 residues. CDR1 PRHDT and CDR2 FYEKMQ come from the germline V gene (reference sequence). Here the CDR3 DNA reads TGTGCCAGCAGCTTAGGCTCTAGTCGGTCTCTGGAGACCCAGTACTTC. Translating it yields CASSLGSSRSLETQYF.

The chain joins TRBV7-7 to TRBJ2-7; D not resolved. Germline values: CDR1 SSHAT, CDR2 FNYEAQ (reference sequence). There are 15 residues in the CDR3. The V and J ends lost 2 bases and 3 bases respectively, with 14 bases between them. The CDR3 DNA is TGTGCCAGCAGCTTACAAAGGATTACGAGCTACGAGCAGTACTTC. Translating gives CASSLQRITSYEQYF.

V is TRBV5-1 and J is TRBJ1-4, with 7 bases identical to TRBD1. The CDR3 extends over 15 amino acids. V lost 0 bases, J lost 5 bases, and 4 bases stayed unmatched. Germline CDR1 SGHRS, CDR2 YFSETQ. For the CDR3, the DNA is TGCGCCAGCAGCTTGGCGGGACAGAACAATGAAAAACTGTTTTTT. It translates to CASSLAGQNNEKLFF.

The chain uses TRBV6-5 and TRBJ2-7; D call uncertain. The V gene lost 5 bases and the J gene lost 0 bases, with 11 bases spanning the gap. The CDR3 is 14 residues long. In germline, CDR1 is MNHEY, CDR2 SVGAGI. The CDR3 loop is CASSRPPVSYEQYF. Here the CDR3 DNA reads TGTGCCAGCAGTCGGCCACCAGTCTCCTACGAGCAGTACTTC.

This clone was found a few times. The rearrangement joins TRBV2 to TRBJ2-2, with TRBD2 matching over 10 bases. J lost 7 bases, V lost 2 bases, and 10 bases had no gene match. This CDR3 is built from 17 residues. Germline loops: CDR1 SNHLY, CDR2 FYNNEI. CDR3 residues: CASSEISLAGAGGELFF. The CDR3 DNA reads as TGTGCCAGCAGTGAAATCTCCCTAGCGGGAGCGGGCGGGGAGCTGTTTTTT.

This clone was seen more than once but under ten times. This chain uses TRBV15 with TRBJ1-1, with a tentative D call TRBD1 (6 bases). Trimming shortened V by 0 bases and J by 5 bases, and 13 bases separated the two germline ends. The CDR3 length is 15 residues. CDR1 and CDR2 (germline): LNHNV, YYDKDF (reference sequence). CDR3 in DNA: TGTGCCACCAGCAGAGAGGACACTGGACAGACTGAAGCTTTCTTT. Protein sequence: CATSREDTGQTEAFF.

The genes are TRBV5-1 and TRBJ2-4; the D gene could be TRBD1 or TRBD2 (5 bases each). The V gene's germline CDR1 is SGHRS and CDR2 YFSETQ. The CDR3 sequence is 15 residues long. V shed 4 bases and J shed 0 bases, with 11 bases lying between them. In DNA form, the CDR3 reads TGCGCCAGCAGCCCCGGGGCGGTAGCCAAAAACATTCAGTACTTC. It specifies CASSPGAVAKNIQYF.

The rearrangement links TRBV29-1 to TRBJ1-2; maybe TRBD1 (5 bases). This CDR3 has 13 residues. Germline-derived CDR1 and CDR2 are SQVTM and ANQGSEA. Trimming cost V 0 bases and J 3 bases, with 8 bases left between them. Here the CDR3 reads CSVEEGDHYGYTF. As DNA, the CDR3 is TGCAGCGTTGAAGAAGGGGATCACTATGGCTACACCTTC.

The J gene is TRBJ1-5, the V gene TRBV11-2, with D unclear. V dropped 1 base and J dropped 6 bases, with 7 bases sitting between them. The V gene's germline CDR1 is SGHAT and CDR2 FQNNGV. The CDR3 runs 13 residues. CDR3 bases: TGTGCCAGCAGCTTAGGGGTAGGTCAGCCCCAGCATTTT. Its protein product is CASSLGVGQPQHF.

The rearrangement joins TRBV13 to TRBJ2-1, with TRBD2 as a possible D gene (5 bases). CDR3 length: 13 amino acids. V was shortened by 6 bases and J by 8 bases, with 14 bases between the two germline ends. Germline values: CDR1 PRHDT, CDR2 FYEKMQ (reference sequence). CDR3 region: CASSSAGLDEQFF. DNA for the CDR3: TGTGCCAGCAGTTCGGCGGGTTTAGATGAGCAGTTCTTC.

The V call is TRBV10-1, the J call TRBJ2-3; D might be TRBD1 or TRBD2, each matching 6 bases. Per germline, CDR1 WNHNN and CDR2 SYGVQD (reference sequence). This CDR3 spans 14 amino acids. V dropped 5 bases and J dropped 1 base, with 10 bases sitting between them. This CDR3 is CASSNGGGTDTQYF. The CDR3 DNA reads as TGCGCCAGCAGTAACGGGGGCGGCACAGATACGCAGTATTTT.

The chain uses TRBV7-2 and TRBJ2-7; 8 nucleotides align to TRBD2. The length of the CDR3 is 15 residues. From germline, CDR1 is SGHTA and CDR2 FQGNSA. The V gene end was trimmed by 1 base and the J gene end by 5 bases; junction bases not matched to a gene: 7. DNA for the CDR3: TGTGCCAGCAGCTTAGTCAGCGGGAGAGTCGACGAGCAGTACTTC. Translation gives CASSLVSGRVDEQYF.

This chain connects TRBV6-5 to TRBJ1-1; perhaps TRBD1 as D (5 bases). Germline lookup yields CDR1 MNHEY and CDR2 SVGAGI. CDR3 length equals 13 residues. With 2 bases removed from V and 1 base from J, the gap between germline ends came to 5 bases. The CDR3 sequence: CASSYQGNTEAFF. The CDR3 coding sequence is TGTGCCAGCAGTTACCAGGGGAACACTGAAGCTTTCTTT.

This clone counts as medium-sized. This chain connects TRBV14 to TRBJ2-2; no clear D gene. Trimming left V 0 bases short and J 2 bases short, with 4 bases between. Germline V gene data show CDR1 as SGHDN and CDR2 as FVKESK. This CDR3 is built from 14 residues. CDR3 sequence (DNA): TGTGCCAGCAGCCAAGATATAAACACCGGGGAGCTGTTTTTT. Amino acids: CASSQDINTGELFF.

This chain uses TRBV19 with TRBJ1-1, with D unclear. Germline V lookup: CDR1 LNHDA, CDR2 SQIVND (reference sequence). This CDR3 spans 11 amino acids. V lost 7 bases, J lost 6 bases, and 9 bases lay in between. CDR3 nucleotide sequence: TGTGCCAGTATGGGAGGACCTGAAGCTTTCTTT. Translated, it gives CASMGGPEAFF.

This clone was seen only a few times. The J gene is TRBJ1-1, the V gene TRBV4-1, with a tentative D call TRBD1 (6 bases). Germline V gene data show CDR1 as MGHRA and CDR2 as YSYEKL. The V end lost 1 base, the J end lost 0 bases, and 15 bases lay between the germline ends. The CDR3 contains 17 residues. The CDR3 loop is CASSQGRGDLMNTEAFF. In DNA, the CDR3 is TGCGCCAGCAGCCAAGGTAGGGGGGATCTCATGAACACTGAAGCTTTCTTT.

By share, this clone counts as medium-sized. J is TRBJ2-7 and V is TRBV6-1; tentative D call: TRBD2 (6 bases). The CDR3 has 13 residues. Trimming removed 8 bases at V and 3 bases at J, with 14 bases between. The germline gives CDR1 MNHNS, CDR2 SASEGT. The CDR3 region is CASLGLAGYEQYF. DNA of the CDR3: TGTGCCAGCCTGGGACTCGCCGGCTACGAGCAGTACTTC.

The gene calls are TRBV5-4 and TRBJ2-7; 9 nucleotides line up with TRBD1. This CDR3 contains 14 residues. J gave up 4 bases and V 4 bases, and 6 bases lay outside the gene matches. In germline, CDR1 is SGHNT, CDR2 YYREEE (reference sequence). The CDR3 DNA sequence: TGTGCCAGCAGCGGGGGGACAGGGAAGTACGAGCAGTACTTC. It is translated as CASSGGTGKYEQYF.

In its sample, this clone was seen once. The chain couples TRBV11-3 to TRBJ2-1, with 15 bases identical to TRBD2. The V and J ends lost 1 base and 13 bases, in that order; junction bases with no gene match: 5. The length of the CDR3 is 15 residues. The germline V gene encodes CDR1 SGHNT and CDR2 YENEEA. The CDR3 sequence: CASSLGGLAGGNQFF. CDR3 in DNA: TGTGCCAGCAGCTTAGGGGGACTAGCGGGGGGCAACCAGTTCTTC.

The chain links TRBV9 to TRBJ2-7; TRBD2 matches 11 bases. The CDR3 covers 14 residues. V dropped 4 bases and J dropped 3; count of bases not matched to a gene: 3. From germline, CDR1 is SGDLS and CDR2 YYNGEE. The CDR3: CASSPGLAVYEQYF. The CDR3 DNA sequence: TGTGCCAGCAGCCCGGGACTAGCGGTCTACGAGCAGTACTTC.

The sample holds a few counts of this clone. This chain uses TRBV29-1 with TRBJ2-7; TRBD1 matches 7 bases. V trimming: 5 bases; J trimming: 5 bases; junction bases outside the gene matches: 9. This CDR3 spans 13 amino acids. Germline loops: CDR1 SQVTM, CDR2 ANQGSEA. CDR3 sequence (DNA): TGCAGCGTTACGACAGGGCTAACCAACGAGCAGTACTTC. Protein product: CSVTTGLTNEQYF.

The chain joins TRBV6-6 to TRBJ2-5; D is ambiguous. The CDR3 extends over 13 amino acids. V shed 6 bases and J shed 5 bases, with 13 bases lying between them. Germline assignment: CDR1 MNHNY and CDR2 SVGAGI (reference sequence). The CDR3 reads CASSPPGRETQYF. CDR3 nucleotides: TGTGCCAGCAGCCCCCCCGGGCGGGAGACCCAGTACTTC.

This clone is medium-sized (0.01 to 0.1%) within its sample. V and J are TRBV18 and TRBJ2-5; no clear D. CDR1 KGHSH and CDR2 LQKENI come from the germline V gene. The CDR3 spans 13 residues. V was shortened by 0 bases and J by 1 base, with 3 bases between the two germline ends. CDR3: CASSPPFQETQYF. In DNA, the CDR3 is TGTGCCAGCTCACCACCGTTCCAAGAGACCCAGTACTTC. Full variable domain (outside the CDR3, taken from reference TRBV18 and TRBJ2-5): NAGVMQNPRHLVRRRGQEARLRCSPMKGHSHVYWYRQLPEEGLKFMVYLQKENIIDESGMPKERFSAEFPKEGPSILRIQQVVRGDSAAYFCASSPPFQETQYFGPGTRLLVL.

This clone is a singleton in its sample. The chain combines TRBV7-3 with TRBJ2-1, with TRBD2 as a possible D gene (5 bases). The CDR3 consists of 13 residues. V shed 5 bases and J shed 9 bases, with 14 bases lying between them. Germline loops: CDR1 SGHTA, CDR2 FQGTGA. The CDR3 spells CASSPPGLPEQFF. CDR3 in DNA: TGTGCCAGCAGCCCCCCCGGACTTCCTGAGCAGTTCTTC. The complete variable domain, with remaining parts taken from reference TRBV7-3 and TRBJ2-1, reads GAGVSQTPSNKVTEKGKYVELRCDPISGHTALYWYRQSLGQGPEFLIYFQGTGAADDSGLPNDRFFAVRPEGSVSTLKIQRTERGDSAVYLCASSPPGLPEQFFGPGTRLTVL.

The rearrangement links TRBV7-2 to TRBJ2-1; TRBD2 aligns across 13 bases. Trimming at V came to 5 bases and at J to 3 bases, leaving 7 bases not matched to a gene. Germline values: CDR1 SGHTA, CDR2 FQGNSA. This CDR3 comprises 17 residues. CDR3 DNA: TGTGCCAGCAGCGAGACTAGCGGGGGGTTGTTCTACAATGAGCAGTTCTTC. It specifies CASSETSGGLFYNEQFF.

This chain links TRBV6-5 with TRBJ1-1; D gene uncertain. V lost 4 bases to trimming and J lost 0 bases, with 6 bases between them. The CDR3 has 13 residues. From germline, CDR1 is MNHEY and CDR2 SVGAGI. The CDR3 loop is CASSFSMNTEAFF. The CDR3 DNA reads as TGTGCCAGCAGTTTCAGCATGAACACTGAAGCTTTCTTT.

The chain carries TRBV29-1 and TRBJ2-7; a weak D match, TRBD2 (6 bases). The ends were cut back, 0 bases at V and 1 base at J, with 13 bases in the middle. The CDR3 is made up of 15 amino acids. In germline, CDR1 is SQVTM, CDR2 ANQGSEA. DNA of the CDR3: TGCAGCGTTGAAGATGGAGGGCAGGCTTCCTACGAGCAGTACTTC. It translates to CSVEDGGQASYEQYF.

The chain is built from TRBV28 and TRBJ2-1; TRBD2 matches at 11 bases. Germline trimming cut 5 bases from V and 8 bases from J; bases unmatched to any gene: 8. The CDR3 has 15 residues. Germline V CDR1 and CDR2: MDHEN, SYDVKM. CDR3 DNA: TGTGCCAGCAGTGTAACTAGCGGGAGCATGTATGAGCAGTTCTTC. It codes for CASSVTSGSMYEQFF. The full variable domain, its missing parts supplied by reference TRBV28 and TRBJ2-1, is DVKVTQSSRYLVKRTGEKVFLECVQDMDHENMFWYRQDPGLGLRLIYFSYDVKMKEKGDIPEGYSVSREKKERFSLILESASTNQTSMYLCASSVTSGSMYEQFFGPGTRLTVL.